Ten or more counts support the clone carrying this TCR beta chain. Template material for amplifying TCR beta CDR3 regions consisted of RNA transcripts. When the TCR CDR3 underwent first-round RT-PCR, the HTBI primer set was used. MiXCR, applied by TCRdb to the multiplex PCR reads, yields one record per CDR3 protein. The sample contains 500,000 to 600,000 distinct CDR3 sequences, just under 20% of which appear only once. Germline-derived CDR1 and CDR2 are MDHEN and SYDVKM. The V end lost 7 bases, the J end lost 4 bases, and 11 bases lay between the germline ends. The CDR3 runs to 13 residues. The study left out patients who had uncontrolled infection, other autoimmune disease, pregnancy or lactation. The diagnoses drew upon clinical symptoms, serum thyroxine and TRAb, thyroid ultrasound and orbital computed tomography. The data were taken from a study of T cells in Graves' hyperthyroidism and ophthalmopathy. Background on the study: Peripheral blood was drawn at first diagnosis, prior to all treatment.

The chain couples TRBV28 to TRBJ2-1; maybe TRBD2 (5 bases). The sample was blood. The origin of this receptor is a man aged 40-50 years with Graves' ophthalmopathy. The CDR3 DNA reads TGTGCCAGCACTAGGAGGCAGTACAATGAGCAGTTCTTC. Its translation: CASTRRQYNEQFF.